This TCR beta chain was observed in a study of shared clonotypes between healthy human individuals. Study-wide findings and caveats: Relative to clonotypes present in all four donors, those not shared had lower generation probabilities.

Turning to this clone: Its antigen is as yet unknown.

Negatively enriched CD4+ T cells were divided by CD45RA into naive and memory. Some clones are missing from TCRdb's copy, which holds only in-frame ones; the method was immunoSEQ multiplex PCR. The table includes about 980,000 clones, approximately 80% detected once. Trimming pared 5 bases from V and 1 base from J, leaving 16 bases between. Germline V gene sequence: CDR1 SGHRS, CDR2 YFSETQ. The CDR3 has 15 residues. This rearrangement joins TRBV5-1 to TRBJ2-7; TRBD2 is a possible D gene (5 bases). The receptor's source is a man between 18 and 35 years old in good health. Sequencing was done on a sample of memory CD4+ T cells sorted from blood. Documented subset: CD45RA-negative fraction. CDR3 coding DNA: TGCGCCAGCAGGGATGGGAGCGAGGCGTCCTACGAGCAGTACTTC. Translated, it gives CASRDGSEASYEQYF.